Listed below are T cell receptor beta chains from one sample, sequenced in a study of T cells in Graves' hyperthyroidism and ophthalmopathy. Each CDR3 protein is one row after TCRdb ran MiXCR on the multiplex PCR reads. The repertoire holds about 720,000 distinct CDR3 sequences, with around 20% as singletons. Sequencing was performed on blood. The receptors derive from a woman aged 45-65 years with Graves' hyperthyroidism that later progressed to Graves' ophthalmopathy. Both conserved end residues are part of each CDR3. Fields, in order: V gene, D gene, clone size, J gene, CDR3 protein, CDR3 DNA. The D gene is left open where the match is weak. A clone size is listed for some rows: how often the clone was seen (once, few, many), or a class if it is expanded.

V: TRBV18
D: -
size: many
J: TRBJ1-3
CDR3: CASSPRTDSGNTIYF
DNA: TGTGCCAGCTCACCGCGGACGGACTCTGGAAACACCATATATTTT

V: TRBV6-2/TRBV6-3
D: -
size: many
J: TRBJ1-5
CDR3: CASTGPNQPQHF
DNA: TGTGCCAGCACCGGACCGAATCAGCCCCAGCATTTT

V: TRBV27
D: -
size: few
J: TRBJ2-7
CDR3: CASSRTGTFEQYF
DNA: TGTGCCAGCAGCCGCACAGGGACCTTCGAGCAGTACTTC

V: TRBV12-3/TRBV12-4
D: -
size: -
J: TRBJ1-2
CDR3: CASSFRGQLRYGYTF
DNA: TGTGCCAGCAGTTTCCGCGGACAGTTGAGATATGGCTACACCTTC

V: TRBV5-4
D: -
size: few
J: TRBJ1-1
CDR3: CASSLDVVGLNTEAFF
DNA: TGTGCCAGCAGCTTGGATGTTGTGGGGTTAAACACTGAAGCTTTCTTT

V: TRBV20-1
D: -
size: many
J: TRBJ2-5
CDR3: CSAPGWGKETQYF
DNA: TGCAGTGCTCCCGGATGGGGGAAGGAGACCCAGTACTTC

V: TRBV6-1
D: -
size: -
J: TRBJ1-2
CDR3: CASSENRGRGGYTF
DNA: TGTGCCAGCAGTGAAAATAGAGGGAGGGGTGGCTACACCTTC

V: TRBV20-1
D: -
size: few
J: TRBJ2-3
CDR3: CSAIPTPGLARVSPSTDTQYF
DNA: TGCAGTGCTATCCCAACCCCGGGACTTGCGAGAGTTTCCCCTTCCACAGATACGCAGTATTTT

V: TRBV12-3/TRBV12-4
D: -
size: many
J: TRBJ1-5
CDR3: CASSLAFRGRGNQPQHF
DNA: TGTGCCAGCAGTTTAGCGTTCCGGGGACGGGGCAATCAGCCCCAGCATTTT

V: TRBV27
D: -
size: -
J: TRBJ1-5
CDR3: CASSGGARGGQPQHF
DNA: TGTGCCAGCAGTGGGGGAGCCCGGGGGGGTCAGCCCCAGCATTTT

V: TRBV3-1
D: -
size: -
J: TRBJ2-5
CDR3: CASSQVKGGETQYF
DNA: TGTGCCAGCAGCCAGGTGAAGGGTGGAGAGACCCAGTACTTC

V: TRBV6-2/TRBV6-3
D: TRBD2
size: few
J: TRBJ2-5
CDR3: CASSYAGGLVETQYF
DNA: TGTGCCAGCAGTTACGCGGGGGGGCTTGTAGAGACCCAGTACTTC

V: TRBV7-2
D: -
size: few
J: TRBJ2-7
CDR3: CASSLKLGGGAEQYF
DNA: TGTGCCAGCAGCTTAAAGCTCGGAGGCGGGGCCGAGCAGTACTTC

V: TRBV7-6
D: TRBD1
size: many
J: TRBJ1-2
CDR3: CASSGRTGAPSGYTF
DNA: TGTGCCAGCAGCGGGAGGACAGGGGCGCCTTCGGGCTACACCTTC

V: TRBV11-2
D: -
size: many
J: TRBJ2-7
CDR3: CASSLVSFLAGDEQYF
DNA: TGTGCCAGCAGCTTAGTAAGCTTCCTCGCAGGCGACGAGCAGTACTTC

V: TRBV6-1
D: TRBD1
size: -
J: TRBJ2-5
CDR3: CASSKRTGKETQYF
DNA: TGTGCCAGCAGTAAGCGGACAGGGAAAGAGACCCAGTACTTC

V: TRBV7-8
D: -
size: -
J: TRBJ1-2
CDR3: CASSSGEVRTFYGYTF
DNA: TGTGCCAGCAGTTCTGGTGAAGTCAGGACTTTCTATGGCTACACCTTC

V: TRBV20-1
D: TRBD1
size: few
J: TRBJ1-3
CDR3: CSAYVLGQGDGNTIYF
DNA: TGCAGTGCTTATGTCTTGGGACAGGGAGATGGAAACACCATATATTTT

V: TRBV18
D: -
size: few
J: TRBJ2-2
CDR3: CASSPKGSRAGELFF
DNA: TGTGCCAGCTCACCAAAAGGCTCACGGGCCGGGGAGCTGTTTTTT

V: TRBV5-5
D: -
size: many
J: TRBJ1-1
CDR3: CASSLAPGRGDEAFF
DNA: TGTGCCAGCAGCTTGGCCCCAGGGAGAGGGGATGAAGCTTTCTTT

V: TRBV18
D: TRBD1
size: -
J: TRBJ2-6
CDR3: CASSPPRQGGPGANVLTF
DNA: TGTGCCAGCTCACCTCCGAGACAGGGGGGGCCTGGGGCCAACGTCCTGACTTTC

V: TRBV6-5
D: -
size: many
J: TRBJ1-2
CDR3: CASSYGHNYGYTF
DNA: TGTGCCAGCAGTTACGGACACAACTATGGCTACACCTTC

V: TRBV7-9
D: -
size: many
J: TRBJ2-7
CDR3: CASSLLGGNPYEQYF
DNA: TGTGCCAGCAGCTTATTAGGTGGAAACCCCTACGAGCAGTACTTC

V: TRBV6-1
D: TRBD1
size: -
J: TRBJ1-5
CDR3: CASADRLSNQPQHF
DNA: TGTGCCAGCGCGGACAGGTTATCCAATCAGCCCCAGCATTTT

V: TRBV30
D: -
size: many
J: TRBJ1-5
CDR3: CAWTPGTGQPQHF
DNA: TGTGCCTGGACCCCGGGGACGGGTCAGCCCCAGCATTTT

V: TRBV5-1
D: -
size: many
J: TRBJ2-3
CDR3: CASSLELEEDTQYF
DNA: TGCGCCAGCAGCTTGGAACTAGAAGAGGATACGCAGTATTTT

V: TRBV7-9
D: TRBD1
size: many
J: TRBJ2-7
CDR3: CASSLPSLRDRPYEQYF
DNA: TGTGCCAGCAGCTTACCATCGCTCCGGGACAGGCCCTACGAGCAGTACTTC

V: TRBV29-1
D: TRBD2
size: few
J: TRBJ2-4
CDR3: CSVTSGGKNIQYF
DNA: TGCAGCGTCACTAGCGGGGGAAAAAACATTCAGTACTTC

V: TRBV12-5
D: TRBD2
size: many
J: TRBJ2-5
CDR3: CASGRGAGQETQYF
DNA: TGTGCTAGTGGGAGAGGAGCGGGACAAGAGACCCAGTACTTC

V: TRBV5-1
D: -
size: -
J: TRBJ2-5
CDR3: CASSLTGMNQGTQYF
DNA: TGCGCCAGCAGCTTGACAGGGATGAATCAAGGGACCCAGTACTTC

V: TRBV5-1
D: -
size: few
J: TRBJ2-3
CDR3: CASSLGMVTDTQYF
DNA: TGCGCCAGCAGCTTGGGGATGGTCACAGATACGCAGTATTTT

V: TRBV18
D: -
size: many
J: TRBJ1-1
CDR3: CASSLREMGTEAFF
DNA: TGTGCCAGCTCGCTCAGGGAGATGGGCACTGAAGCTTTCTTT

V: TRBV7-9
D: TRBD1
size: many
J: TRBJ1-1
CDR3: CASATGGGTEAFF
DNA: TGTGCCAGCGCTACAGGGGGCGGCACTGAAGCTTTCTTT